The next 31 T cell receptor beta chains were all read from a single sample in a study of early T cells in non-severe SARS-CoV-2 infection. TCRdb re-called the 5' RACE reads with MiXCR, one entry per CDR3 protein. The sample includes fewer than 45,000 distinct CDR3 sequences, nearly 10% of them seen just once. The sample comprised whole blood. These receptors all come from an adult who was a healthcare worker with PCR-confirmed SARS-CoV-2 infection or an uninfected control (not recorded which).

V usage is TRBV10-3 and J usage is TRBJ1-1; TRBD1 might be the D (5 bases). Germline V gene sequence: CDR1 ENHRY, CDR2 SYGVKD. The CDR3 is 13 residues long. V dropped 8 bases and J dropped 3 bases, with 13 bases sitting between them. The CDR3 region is CAILRERDTEAFF. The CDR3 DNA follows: TGTGCCATCCTCAGGGAAAGGGACACTGAAGCTTTCTTT.

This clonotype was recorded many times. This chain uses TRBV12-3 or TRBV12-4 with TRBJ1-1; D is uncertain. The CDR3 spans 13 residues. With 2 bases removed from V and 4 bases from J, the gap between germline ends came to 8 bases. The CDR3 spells CASSLIAGTEAFF. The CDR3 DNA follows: TGTGCCAGCAGTTTAATAGCTGGCACTGAAGCTTTCTTT.

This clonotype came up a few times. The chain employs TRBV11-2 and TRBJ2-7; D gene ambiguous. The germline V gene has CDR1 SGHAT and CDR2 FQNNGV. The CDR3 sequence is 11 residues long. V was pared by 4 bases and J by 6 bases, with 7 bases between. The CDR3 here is CASSSVFEQYF. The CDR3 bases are TGTGCCAGCAGCTCCGTCTTCGAGCAGTACTTC.

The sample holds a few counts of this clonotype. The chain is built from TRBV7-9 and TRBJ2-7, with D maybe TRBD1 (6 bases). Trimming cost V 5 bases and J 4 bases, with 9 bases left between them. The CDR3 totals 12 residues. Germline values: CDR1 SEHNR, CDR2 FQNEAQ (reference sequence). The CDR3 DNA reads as TGTGCCAGCAGCCCCACAGGGTACGAGCAGTACTTC. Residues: CASSPTGYEQYF.

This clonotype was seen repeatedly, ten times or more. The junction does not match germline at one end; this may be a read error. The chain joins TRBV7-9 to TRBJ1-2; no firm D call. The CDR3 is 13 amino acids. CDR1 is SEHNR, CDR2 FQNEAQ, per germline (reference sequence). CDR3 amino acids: CASTLPGNYGYTF. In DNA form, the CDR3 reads TGTGCCAGCACCTTACCGGGCAACTATGGCTACACCTTC.

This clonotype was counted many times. This CDR3 reads CSVEDPRLAGESEQYF. The CDR3 coding sequence is TGCAGCGTTGAAGATCCGCGACTAGCGGGGGAATCCGAGCAGTACTTC. The chain uses TRBV29-1 and TRBJ2-7, with 12 positions matching TRBD2. Per the germline V gene, CDR1 is SQVTM and CDR2 is ANQGSEA. The CDR3 runs to 16 residues. V lost 0 bases to trimming and J lost 6 bases; unmatched junction nucleotides: 9.

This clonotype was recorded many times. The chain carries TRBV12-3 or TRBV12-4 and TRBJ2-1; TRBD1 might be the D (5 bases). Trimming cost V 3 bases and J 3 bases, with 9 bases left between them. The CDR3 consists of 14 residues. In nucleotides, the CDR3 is TGTGCCAGCAGTTTGGTTGGACACTACAATGAGCAGTTCTTC. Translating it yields CASSLVGHYNEQFF.

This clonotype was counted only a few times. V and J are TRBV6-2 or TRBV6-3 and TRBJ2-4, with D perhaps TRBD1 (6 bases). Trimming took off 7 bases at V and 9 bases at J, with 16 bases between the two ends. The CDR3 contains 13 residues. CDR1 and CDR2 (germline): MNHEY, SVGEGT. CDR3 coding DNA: TGTGCCAGCAATCTAGGGGGTCATAGCATTCAGTACTTC. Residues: CASNLGGHSIQYF.

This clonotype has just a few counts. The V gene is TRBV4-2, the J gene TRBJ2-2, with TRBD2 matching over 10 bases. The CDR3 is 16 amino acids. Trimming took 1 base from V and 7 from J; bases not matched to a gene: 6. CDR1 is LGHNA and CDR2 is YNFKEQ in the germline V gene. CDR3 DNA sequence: TGTGCCAGCAGCCAAGGCCTAGCGGGGGCGGGCGGGGAGCTGTTTTTT. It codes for CASSQGLAGAGGELFF.

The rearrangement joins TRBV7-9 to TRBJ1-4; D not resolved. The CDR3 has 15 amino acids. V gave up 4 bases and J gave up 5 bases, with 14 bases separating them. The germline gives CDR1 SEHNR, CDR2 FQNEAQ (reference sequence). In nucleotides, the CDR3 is TGTGCCAGCAGCTCCGGGAGAGTTCCGAATGAAAAACTGTTTTTT. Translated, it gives CASSSGRVPNEKLFF.

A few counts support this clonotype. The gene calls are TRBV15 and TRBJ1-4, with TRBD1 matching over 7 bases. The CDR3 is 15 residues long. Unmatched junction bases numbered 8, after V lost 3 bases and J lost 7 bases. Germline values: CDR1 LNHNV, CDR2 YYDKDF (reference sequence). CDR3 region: CATSRRQGSAEKLFF. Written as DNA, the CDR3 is TGTGCCACCAGCAGGAGACAGGGCTCGGCTGAAAAACTGTTTTTT.

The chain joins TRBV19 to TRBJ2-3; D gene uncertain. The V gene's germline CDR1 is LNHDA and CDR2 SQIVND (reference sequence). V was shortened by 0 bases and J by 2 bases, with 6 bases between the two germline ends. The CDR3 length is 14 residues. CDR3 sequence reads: CASSIEAFTDTQYF. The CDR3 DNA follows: TGTGCCAGTAGTATAGAGGCCTTCACAGATACGCAGTATTTT.

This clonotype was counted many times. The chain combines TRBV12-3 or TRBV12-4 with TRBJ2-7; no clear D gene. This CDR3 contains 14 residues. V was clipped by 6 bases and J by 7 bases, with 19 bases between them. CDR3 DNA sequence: TGTGCCAGCAGCCCGGGTAGTAGCAGCCTGGAGCAGTACTTC. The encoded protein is CASSPGSSSLEQYF.

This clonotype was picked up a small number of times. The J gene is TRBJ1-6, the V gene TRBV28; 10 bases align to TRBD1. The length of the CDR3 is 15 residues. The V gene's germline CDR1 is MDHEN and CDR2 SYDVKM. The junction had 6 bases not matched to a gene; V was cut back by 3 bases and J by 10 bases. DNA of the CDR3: TGTGCCAGCAGTTTCGGACAGGGGGAGGTCTCACCCCTCCACTTT. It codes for CASSFGQGEVSPLHF.

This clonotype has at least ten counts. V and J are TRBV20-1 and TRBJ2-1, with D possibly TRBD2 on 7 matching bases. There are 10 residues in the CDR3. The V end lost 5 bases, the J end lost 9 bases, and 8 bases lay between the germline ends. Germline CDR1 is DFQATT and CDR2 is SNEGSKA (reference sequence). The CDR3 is CSARGAEQFF. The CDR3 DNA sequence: TGCAGTGCTCGGGGGGCTGAGCAGTTCTTC.

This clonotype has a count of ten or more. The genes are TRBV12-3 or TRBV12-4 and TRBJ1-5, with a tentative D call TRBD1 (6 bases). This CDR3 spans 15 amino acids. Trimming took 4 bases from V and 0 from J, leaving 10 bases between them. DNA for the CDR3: TGTGCCAGCAGTTCGGACAGTAATAGCAATCAGCCCCAGCATTTT. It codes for CASSSDSNSNQPQHF.

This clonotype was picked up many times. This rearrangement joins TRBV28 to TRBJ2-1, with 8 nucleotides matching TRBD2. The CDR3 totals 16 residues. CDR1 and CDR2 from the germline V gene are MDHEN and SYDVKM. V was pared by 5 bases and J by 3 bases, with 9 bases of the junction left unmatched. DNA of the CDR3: TGTGCCAGCAGTCCCCTGGAAGCGGGGGACTACAATGAGCAGTTCTTC. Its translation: CASSPLEAGDYNEQFF.

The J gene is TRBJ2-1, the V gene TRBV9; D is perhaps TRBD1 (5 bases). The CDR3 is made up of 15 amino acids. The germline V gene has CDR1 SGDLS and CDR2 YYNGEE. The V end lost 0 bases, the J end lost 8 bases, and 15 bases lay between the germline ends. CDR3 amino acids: CASSVEQGWGDEQFF. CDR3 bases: TGTGCCAGCAGCGTAGAGCAGGGCTGGGGTGATGAGCAGTTCTTC.

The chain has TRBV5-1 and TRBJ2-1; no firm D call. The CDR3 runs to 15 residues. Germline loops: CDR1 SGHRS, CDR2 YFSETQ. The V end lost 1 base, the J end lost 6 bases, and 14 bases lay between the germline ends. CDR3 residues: CASSLRGLEPNEQFF. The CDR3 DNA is TGCGCCAGCAGCTTGAGAGGCTTGGAGCCCAATGAGCAGTTCTTC.

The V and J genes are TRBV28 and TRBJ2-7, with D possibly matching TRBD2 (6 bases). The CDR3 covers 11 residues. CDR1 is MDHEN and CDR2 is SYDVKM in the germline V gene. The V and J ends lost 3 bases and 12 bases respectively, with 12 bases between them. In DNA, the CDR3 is TGTGCCAGCAGTTTTCCCGGGGGTTCGTACTTC. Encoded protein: CASSFPGGSYF.

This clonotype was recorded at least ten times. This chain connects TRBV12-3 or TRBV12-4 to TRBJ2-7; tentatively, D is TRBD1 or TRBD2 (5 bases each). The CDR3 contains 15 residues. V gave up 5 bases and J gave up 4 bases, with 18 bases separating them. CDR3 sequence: CASSIRDGYPYEQYF. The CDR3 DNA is TGTGCCAGCAGTATTAGGGACGGATATCCGTACGAGCAGTACTTC.

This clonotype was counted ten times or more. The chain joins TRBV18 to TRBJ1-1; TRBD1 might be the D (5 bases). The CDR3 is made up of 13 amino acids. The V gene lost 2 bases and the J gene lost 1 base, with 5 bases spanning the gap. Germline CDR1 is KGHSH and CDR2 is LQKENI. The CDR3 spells CASSPTGNTEAFF. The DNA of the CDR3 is TGTGCCAGCTCACCAACAGGGAACACTGAAGCTTTCTTT.

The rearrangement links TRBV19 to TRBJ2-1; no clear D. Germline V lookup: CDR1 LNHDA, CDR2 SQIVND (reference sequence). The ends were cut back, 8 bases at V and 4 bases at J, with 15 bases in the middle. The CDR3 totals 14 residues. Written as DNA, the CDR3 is TGTGCCAGTCATAAGGTGGGAATTTACAATGAGCAGTTCTTC. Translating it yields CASHKVGIYNEQFF.

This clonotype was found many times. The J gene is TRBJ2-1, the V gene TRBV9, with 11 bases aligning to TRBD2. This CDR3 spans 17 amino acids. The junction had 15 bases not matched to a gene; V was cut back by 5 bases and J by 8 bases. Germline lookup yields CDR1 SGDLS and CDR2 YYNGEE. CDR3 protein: CASSRDSGGALSDEQFF. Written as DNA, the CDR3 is TGTGCCAGCAGTCGGGATAGCGGGGGGGCCCTTAGTGATGAGCAGTTCTTC. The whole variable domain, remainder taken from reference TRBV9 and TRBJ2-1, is DSGVTQTPKHLITATGQRVTLRCSPRSGDLSVYWYQQSLDQGLQFLIQYYNGEERAKGNILERFSAQQFPDLHSELNLSSLELGDSALYFCASSRDSGGALSDEQFFGPGTRLTVL.

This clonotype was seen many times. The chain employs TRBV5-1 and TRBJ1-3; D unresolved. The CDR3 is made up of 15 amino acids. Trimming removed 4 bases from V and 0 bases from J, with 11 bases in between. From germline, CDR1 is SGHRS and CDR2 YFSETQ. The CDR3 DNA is TGCGCCAGCAGCCGCGACGCGAGCTCTGGAAACACCATATATTTT. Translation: CASSRDASSGNTIYF.

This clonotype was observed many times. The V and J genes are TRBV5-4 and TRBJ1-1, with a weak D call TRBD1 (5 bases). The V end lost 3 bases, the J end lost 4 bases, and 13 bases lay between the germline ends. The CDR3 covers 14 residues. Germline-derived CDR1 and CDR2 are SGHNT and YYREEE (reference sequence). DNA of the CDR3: TGTGCCAGCAGCTCGAGACAGAGCGGCACTGAAGCTTTCTTT. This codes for CASSSRQSGTEAFF.

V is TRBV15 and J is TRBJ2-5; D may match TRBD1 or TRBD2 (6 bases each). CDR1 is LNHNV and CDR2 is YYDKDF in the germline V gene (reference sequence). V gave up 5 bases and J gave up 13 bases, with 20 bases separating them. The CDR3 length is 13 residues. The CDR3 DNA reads TGTGCCACCAGCTCCCAATTGGGCGGGACAACGTACTTC. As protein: CATSSQLGGTTYF.

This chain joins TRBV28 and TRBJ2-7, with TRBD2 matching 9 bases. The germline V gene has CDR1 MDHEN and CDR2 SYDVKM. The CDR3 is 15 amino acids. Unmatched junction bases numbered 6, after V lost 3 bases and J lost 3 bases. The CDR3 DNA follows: TGTGCCAGCAGTTTGTCCGGGACTAGCCGCTACGAGCAGTACTTC. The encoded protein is CASSLSGTSRYEQYF.

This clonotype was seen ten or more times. Written as DNA, the CDR3 is TGCAGCGTTGAAGAGGGCCGTGGCGAGCAGTACTTC. It codes for CSVEEGRGEQYF. J is TRBJ2-7 and V is TRBV29-1; D is ambiguous. V shed 0 bases and J shed 6 bases, with 9 bases lying between them. Germline V lookup: CDR1 SQVTM, CDR2 ANQGSEA. The CDR3 extends over 12 amino acids.

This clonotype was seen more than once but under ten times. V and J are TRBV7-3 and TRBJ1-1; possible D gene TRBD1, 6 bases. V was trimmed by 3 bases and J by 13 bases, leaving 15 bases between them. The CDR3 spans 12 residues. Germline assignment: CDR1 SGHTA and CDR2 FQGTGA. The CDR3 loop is CASSLRGNRDFF. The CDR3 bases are TGTGCCAGCAGCTTGAGGGGGAACCGGGATTTCTTT.

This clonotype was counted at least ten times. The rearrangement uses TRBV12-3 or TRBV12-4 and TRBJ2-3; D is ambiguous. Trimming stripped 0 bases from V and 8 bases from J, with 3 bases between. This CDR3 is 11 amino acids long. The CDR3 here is CASSLAGTQYF. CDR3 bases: TGTGCCAGCAGTTTAGCGGGTACGCAGTATTTT.